Described below is a single T cell receptor (beta chain) sequence and its context. Its target is unknown. Each TCR library used 400 to 600 ng of total RNA and a linear amplification protocol. From the reads, TCRdb called clonotypes with MiXCR, one entry per CDR3 protein. The table has roughly 200,000 distinct CDR3 sequences, about 74% seen once. The source of the sample is a study of healthy donors' naive CD4 and CD8 T cells. Background on the study: Donors came from three age groups: 20-25, 40-50 and 60-70 years.

Study-level results: Reportedly, most V and J gene segments showed naive CD4+ versus CD8+ bias.

The CDR3 contains 15 residues. Germline-derived CDR1 and CDR2 are SGHAT and FQNNGV. V shed 1 base, J shed 5 bases, and the junction held 4 bases outside the gene matches. The chain links TRBV11-2 to TRBJ2-7; 11 bases are shared with TRBD2. Sample: naive CD4+ and CD8+ T cells sorted from blood, pooled from several donors. The receptor's source is a pool of human donors in good health; the sample pools cells from several healthy donors. CDR3: CASSLGVLAGDEQYF. CDR3 coding DNA: TGTGCCAGCAGCTTAGGGGTACTAGCGGGAGACGAGCAGTACTTC.